This T cell receptor beta chain comes out of a study of OX40 agonist ivuxolimab in advanced cancers. Produced via immunoSEQ multiplex PCR; TCRdb's table is partial and in-frame only. This repertoire shows 87,000 or so clones, 70% to 85% found once; its top ten account for 3.8%. The germline V and J ends were trimmed by 6 bases and 4 bases, with 7 bases remaining between them. CDR1 and CDR2 from the germline V gene are MNHNS and SASEGT. The CDR3 spans 11 residues. V usage is TRBV6-1 and J usage is TRBJ2-7; no firm D call. This clonotype was obtained from an adult with an advanced solid tumor such as melanoma, head and neck, liver or kidney cancer. The sample here was CD4+ or CD8+ T cells sorted from blood, taken in a trial of the OX40 agonist ivuxolimab. CDR3 region: CASREIYEQYF. In DNA, the CDR3 is TGTGCCAGCAGGGAGATATACGAGCAGTACTTC.